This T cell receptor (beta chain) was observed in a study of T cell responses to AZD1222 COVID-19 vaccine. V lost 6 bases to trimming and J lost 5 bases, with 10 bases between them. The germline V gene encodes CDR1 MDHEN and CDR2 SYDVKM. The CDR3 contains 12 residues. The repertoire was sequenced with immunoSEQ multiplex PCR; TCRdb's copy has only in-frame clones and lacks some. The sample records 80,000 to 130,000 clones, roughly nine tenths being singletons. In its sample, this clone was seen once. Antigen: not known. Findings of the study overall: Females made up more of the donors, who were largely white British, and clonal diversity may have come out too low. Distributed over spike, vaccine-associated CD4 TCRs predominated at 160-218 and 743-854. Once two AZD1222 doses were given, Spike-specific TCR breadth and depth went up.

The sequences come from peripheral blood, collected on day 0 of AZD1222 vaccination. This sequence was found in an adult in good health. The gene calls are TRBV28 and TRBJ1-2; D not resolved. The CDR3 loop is CASSPGRYGYTF. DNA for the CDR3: TGTGCCAGCAGCCCGGGGAGGTATGGCTACACCTTC.